This TCR beta chain was obtained from a study of shared clonotypes between healthy human individuals. CDR1 ENHRY and CDR2 SYGVKD come from the germline V gene. V shed 6 bases and J 3 bases; nucleotides not matched to a gene: 5. This CDR3 has 15 amino acids. Sequencing was performed with immunoSEQ multiplex PCR; in TCRdb, only in-frame clones are kept and a portion is missing. The table records over a million clones, approximately 78% of them present only once. Sequencing input: memory CD4+ T cells from PBMCs. This sample's subset: CD45RA-negative fraction. This sequence originates from a man between 18 and 35 years old in good health. Some clones in this sample may be carry-over from other donors' samples. V usage is TRBV10-3 and J usage is TRBJ2-1, with TRBD2 identical over 10 bases. The CDR3 region has the DNA TGTGCCATCAGGACACTAGCGGGAAACTACAATGAGCAGTTCTTC. Protein: CAIRTLAGNYNEQFF.